These 24 T cell receptor beta chains originate from one sample sequenced in a study of T cell changes during pregnancy in multiple sclerosis. Measured with immunoSEQ multiplex PCR; TCRdb has only the in-frame clones, and not every one. The sample contains roughly 45,000 clones, about 88% of which appear only once. The input for sequencing was CD4+ T cells from peripheral blood mononuclear cells, taken in the second trimester of pregnancy. The source of these receptors is a female donor with multiple sclerosis, enrolled in a pregnancy study.

This clone has a single count. The CDR3 nucleotides read TGTGCCAGTAGTATAGGGCTGCAGGGGCCCGGCACAGATACGCAGTATTTT. Its translation is CASSIGLQGPGTDTQYF. The chain employs TRBV19 and TRBJ2-3, with a weak D call TRBD1 (6 bases). Trimming removed 1 base from V and 1 base from J, with 15 bases in between. The CDR3 runs 17 residues. Germline V gene sequence: CDR1 LNHDA, CDR2 SQIVND (reference sequence).

The CDR3 nucleotides read TGTGCCAGCAGCCAACACCTAGGAGGAGAGTTCTTC. Translation gives CASSQHLGGEFF. V is TRBV6-5 and J is TRBJ2-1, with a possible D match to TRBD2 (5 bases). CDR1 and CDR2 from the germline V gene are MNHEY and SVGAGI. The V end was cut by 6 bases, the J end by 14 bases, with 17 bases between. The CDR3 totals 12 residues.

The chain joins TRBV19 to TRBJ1-5, with D perhaps matching TRBD1 (6 bases). V shed 3 bases and J shed 2 bases, with 11 bases lying between them. Germline V lookup: CDR1 LNHDA, CDR2 SQIVND (reference sequence). This CDR3 region has 15 residues. The chain's CDR3 is CASSISWTGNQPQHF. The CDR3 nucleotides read TGTGCCAGTAGTATCTCGTGGACAGGCAATCAGCCCCAGCATTTT.

J is TRBJ1-1 and V is TRBV19; maybe TRBD1 (6 bases). Germline CDR1 and CDR2: LNHDA and SQIVND (reference sequence). The V gene lost 11 bases and the J gene lost 6 bases, with 19 bases spanning the gap. CDR3 size: 13 residues. The CDR3 reads CAAKGGLISEAFF. In DNA, the CDR3 is TGTGCCGCCAAGGGGGGGTTGATTTCTGAAGCTTTCTTT.

The chain has TRBV9 and TRBJ2-2, with 7 positions matching TRBD2. Germline V CDR1 and CDR2: SGDLS, YYNGEE. With V trimmed by 0 bases and J by 5 bases, 10 bases remained unmatched. CDR3 size: 17 residues. The CDR3 region is CASSVGPGGGLTGELFF. The DNA for the CDR3 is TGTGCCAGCAGCGTAGGTCCGGGAGGAGGATTAACCGGGGAGCTGTTTTTT.

The genes are TRBV5-4 and TRBJ2-1, with D possibly TRBD2 on 6 matching bases. The V gene lost 4 bases and the J gene lost 7 bases, with 18 bases spanning the gap. The germline V gene encodes CDR1 SGHNT and CDR2 YYREEE (reference sequence). The CDR3 is made up of 15 amino acids. Here the CDR3 DNA reads TGTGCCAGCAGCGGTCCCGGGACTCTCGCTAATGAGCAGTTCTTC. This encodes CASSGPGTLANEQFF.

The rearrangement uses TRBV7-8 and TRBJ1-5; tentative D call: TRBD1 (5 bases). V lost 2 bases and J 7 bases, leaving 15 bases between the germline ends. CDR3 length equals 15 residues. Germline loops: CDR1 SGHVS, CDR2 FQNEAQ. The CDR3 reads CASSLMSGNWQPQHF. In DNA form, the CDR3 reads TGTGCCAGCAGCTTAATGTCAGGGAATTGGCAGCCCCAGCATTTT.

The chain joins TRBV7-2 to TRBJ2-7, with D perhaps TRBD1 (6 bases). The V gene's germline CDR1 is SGHTA and CDR2 FQGNSA. This CDR3 has 12 amino acids. Trimming cost V 3 bases and J 3 bases, with 6 bases left between them. Written as DNA, the CDR3 is TGTGCCAGCAGCTTGACAGGCTACGAGCAGTACTTC. Amino acids: CASSLTGYEQYF.

The chain couples TRBV7-4 to TRBJ2-7; D is ambiguous. The germline V and J ends were trimmed by 3 bases and 4 bases, with 19 bases remaining between them. The CDR3 runs 16 residues. Germline assignment: CDR1 SGHVT and CDR2 SQSDAQ. The CDR3: CASSFTRGVPGYEQYF. Here the CDR3 DNA reads TGTGCCAGCAGCTTCACGAGAGGAGTTCCTGGGTACGAGCAGTACTTC.

For this clone: Given a much more abundant clone one base away, this may be a read error. The sample holds other DNA sequences that translate to the same CDR3. The chain employs TRBV29-1 and TRBJ2-7; 11 positions match TRBD1. The J segment lost 3 bases and the V segment lost 2 bases, leaving 3 bases of the junction unmatched. CDR3 length: 14 residues. CDR1 SQVTM and CDR2 ANQGSEA come from the germline V gene. Here the CDR3 reads CSVESGTGGYEQYF. CDR3 sequence (DNA): TGCAGCGTTGAATCTGGGACAGGGGGCTACGAGCAGTACTTC.

The count of this clone is one. The chain uses TRBV28 and TRBJ1-3; D remains unclear. Trimming stripped 6 bases from V and 0 bases from J, with 9 bases between. CDR3 length equals 14 residues. The germline gives CDR1 MDHEN, CDR2 SYDVKM. The CDR3 protein is CASSPQISGNTIYF. CDR3 nucleotides: TGTGCCAGCAGCCCACAGATCTCTGGAAACACCATATATTTT.

This chain uses TRBV7-8 with TRBJ1-5; a weak D match, TRBD1 (5 bases). Per the germline V gene, CDR1 is SGHVS and CDR2 is FQNEAQ. V gave up 4 bases and J gave up 2 bases, with 9 bases separating them. The CDR3 has 14 residues. The CDR3 protein is CASSYGGGNQPQHF. The CDR3 nucleotides are TGTGCCAGCAGCTACGGGGGGGGCAATCAGCCCCAGCATTTT.

The V gene is TRBV7-4, the J gene TRBJ2-7, with D hard to call. The CDR3 has 16 amino acids. From germline, CDR1 is SGHVT and CDR2 SQSDAQ. Trimming shortened V by 3 bases and J by 3 bases, and 18 bases separated the two germline ends. The CDR3 region is CASSFVLTEIFYEQYF. In DNA, the CDR3 is TGTGCCAGCAGCTTCGTACTCACAGAGATATTCTACGAGCAGTACTTC. The full variable domain, rest sourced from reference TRBV7-4 and TRBJ2-7, is GAGVSQSPRYKVAKRGRDVALRCDSISGHVTLYWYRQTLGQGSEVLTYSQSDAQRDKSGRPSGRFSAERPERSVSTLKIQRTEQGDSAVYLCASSFVLTEIFYEQYFGPGTRLTVT.

V gene TRBV29-1 combines with J gene TRBJ1-2, with D possibly matching TRBD1 (6 bases). CDR3 length equals 15 residues. The V gene's germline CDR1 is SQVTM and CDR2 ANQGSEA. The ends were cut back, 7 bases at V and 6 bases at J, with 24 bases in the middle. The CDR3 loop is CSAGRQGIAWDGYTF. CDR3 coding DNA: TGCAGCGCCGGGAGGCAGGGGATTGCCTGGGATGGCTACACCTTC. Full variable domain (outside the CDR3, taken from reference TRBV29-1 and TRBJ1-2): SAVISQKPSRDICQRGTSLTIQCQVDSQVTMMFWYRQQPGQSLTLIATANQGSEATYESGFVIDKFPISRPNLTFSTLTVSNMSPEDSSIYLCSAGRQGIAWDGYTFGSGTRLTVV.

The chain has TRBV5-1 and TRBJ2-5; 10 bases agree with TRBD2. The junction had 4 bases not matched to a gene; V was cut back by 4 bases and J by 1 base. The CDR3 sequence is 15 residues long. The germline gives CDR1 SGHRS, CDR2 YFSETQ. For the CDR3, the DNA is TGCGCCAGCAGCCAAAGCGGGAGGGCCCAAGAGACCCAGTACTTC. The encoded protein is CASSQSGRAQETQYF.

The chain links TRBV30 to TRBJ1-4, with 9 bases aligning to TRBD1. Germline V gives CDR1 GTSNPN, CDR2 SVGIG (reference sequence). J was trimmed by 7 bases and V by 2 bases; bases with no gene match: 8. There are 15 residues in the CDR3. This chain's CDR3 is CAWSISGTGTEKLFF. The CDR3 DNA is TGTGCCTGGAGTATTTCCGGGACAGGGACTGAAAAACTGTTTTTT.

The J gene is TRBJ2-3, the V gene TRBV5-1, with a possible D match to TRBD1 (5 bases). V lost 4 bases to trimming and J lost 6 bases, with 9 bases between them. The CDR3 runs 12 residues. The germline CDR1 and CDR2 sequences are SGHRS and YFSETQ. CDR3: CASSHKGDTQYF. For the CDR3, the DNA is TGCGCCAGCAGCCATAAGGGGGATACGCAGTATTTT.

The chain uses TRBV7-2 and TRBJ2-7; TRBD2 matches at 9 bases. The CDR3 sequence is 15 residues long. After removal of 1 base from V and 5 bases from J, the junction contained 6 bases not matched to a gene. Germline V gives CDR1 SGHTA, CDR2 FQGNSA. The CDR3 is CASSLVGAGGNEQYF. For the CDR3, the DNA is TGTGCCAGCAGCTTAGTGGGAGCGGGAGGTAACGAGCAGTACTTC.

This sequence joins TRBV2 and TRBJ2-3, with D possibly matching TRBD2 (5 bases). The germline V and J ends were trimmed by 8 bases and 2 bases, with 11 bases remaining between them. The CDR3 loop spans 13 amino acids. From germline, CDR1 is SNHLY and CDR2 FYNNEI. Here the CDR3 reads CASGRENTDTQYF. DNA for the CDR3: TGTGCCAGCGGCCGGGAAAACACAGATACGCAGTATTTT.

V is TRBV27 and J is TRBJ1-2, with D possibly being TRBD1 (5 bases). Germline V gives CDR1 MNHEY, CDR2 SMNVEV (reference sequence). V dropped 6 bases and J dropped 8 bases, with 19 bases sitting between them. The CDR3 length is 14 residues. The CDR3 reads CASSPRDLARGYTF. CDR3 in DNA: TGTGCCAGCAGCCCCAGGGACTTAGCAAGGGGCTACACCTTC.

This chain connects TRBV28 to TRBJ1-2, with D possibly being TRBD1 (6 bases). Trimming took off 3 bases at V and 7 bases at J, with 15 bases between the two ends. This CDR3 comprises 14 residues. In germline, CDR1 is MDHEN, CDR2 SYDVKM. The CDR3 DNA sequence: TGTGCCAGCAGTTTTAGGACAGTAAGAGGTGGCTACACCTTC. Amino acids: CASSFRTVRGGYTF.

This clone was seen only once. The chain links TRBV2 to TRBJ2-5; 7 nucleotides agree with TRBD2. V trimming: 11 bases; J trimming: 5 bases; junction bases outside the gene matches: 20. This CDR3 region has 16 residues. Per the germline V gene, CDR1 is SNHLY and CDR2 is FYNNEI. The DNA of the CDR3 is TGTGCCTGCTGTGAGAGGGAGGGCTCCTGGGGGGAGACCCAGTACTTC. Amino acid sequence: CACCEREGSWGETQYF. Full variable domain (remainder filled in from reference TRBV2 and TRBJ2-5): EPEVTQTPSHQVTQMGQEVILRCVPISNHLYFYWYRQILGQKVEFLVSFYNNEISEKSEIFDDQFSVERPDGSNFTLKIRSTKLEDSAMYFCACCEREGSWGETQYFGPGTRLLVL.

The chain joins TRBV19 to TRBJ1-5, with TRBD1 matching 8 bases. V gave up 5 bases and J gave up 5 bases; unmatched junction bases: 8. The CDR3 consists of 15 residues. Germline loops: CDR1 LNHDA, CDR2 SQIVND (reference sequence). CDR3 bases: TGTGCCAGTAGTGTACAGGGGGGAGCCCATCAGCCCCAGCATTTT. It yields the protein CASSVQGGAHQPQHF.

The count of this clone is one. The gene calls are TRBV10-2 and TRBJ1-2; no clear D. The V gene lost 8 bases and the J gene lost 2 bases, with 12 bases spanning the gap. The CDR3 consists of 13 residues. Looked up from germline, CDR1 is WSHSY and CDR2 is SAAADI. The CDR3 DNA sequence: TGCGCCAGCGGTCCGGGATCGAACTATGGCTACACCTTC. Its translation is CASGPGSNYGYTF.